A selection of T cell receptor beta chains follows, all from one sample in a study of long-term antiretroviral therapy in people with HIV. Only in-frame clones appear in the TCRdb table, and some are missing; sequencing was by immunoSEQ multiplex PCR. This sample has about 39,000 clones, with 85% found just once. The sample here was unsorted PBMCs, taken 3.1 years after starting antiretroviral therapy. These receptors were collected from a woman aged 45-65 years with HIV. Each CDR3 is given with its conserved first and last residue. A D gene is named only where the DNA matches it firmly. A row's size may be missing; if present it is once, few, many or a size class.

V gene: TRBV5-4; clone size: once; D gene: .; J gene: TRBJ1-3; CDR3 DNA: TGTGCCAGCAGCTTGGCCGTTCGGGGACTCTCTGGAAACACCATATATTTT; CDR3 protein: CASSLAVRGLSGNTIYF
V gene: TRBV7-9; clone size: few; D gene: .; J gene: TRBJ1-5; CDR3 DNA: TGTGCCAGCAGCTCCAATATCGGACAGATAGGTCAGCCCCAGCATTTT; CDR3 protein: CASSSNIGQIGQPQHF
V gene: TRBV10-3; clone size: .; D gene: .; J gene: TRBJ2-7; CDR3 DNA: TGTGCCATTCTAACCACTCCCTCCTACGAGCAGTACTTC; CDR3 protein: CAILTTPSYEQYF
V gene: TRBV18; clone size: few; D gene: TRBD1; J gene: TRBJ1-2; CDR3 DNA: TGTGCCAGCTCACTCGCCGGGACAGGGGTCTATGGCTACACCTTC; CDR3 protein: CASSLAGTGVYGYTF
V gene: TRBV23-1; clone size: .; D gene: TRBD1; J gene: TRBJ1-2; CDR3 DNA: TGCGCCAGCAGCCAGAGGGACAGTTCCTATGGCTACACCTTC; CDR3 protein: CASSQRDSSYGYTF
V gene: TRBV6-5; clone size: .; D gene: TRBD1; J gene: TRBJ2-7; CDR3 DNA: TGTGCCAGCAGTCCCTGGACAGGGGCTAACGAGCAGTACTTC; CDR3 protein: CASSPWTGANEQYF
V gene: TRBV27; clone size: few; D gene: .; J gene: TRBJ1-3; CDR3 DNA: TGTGCCAGCAGTTTTCGGGGGCCTGGAAACACCATATATTTT; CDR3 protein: CASSFRGPGNTIYF
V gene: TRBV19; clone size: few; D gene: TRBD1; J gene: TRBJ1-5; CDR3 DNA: TGTGCCAGTAGTCAGGACAGGGGTAAGCCCCAGCATTTT; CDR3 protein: CASSQDRGKPQHF
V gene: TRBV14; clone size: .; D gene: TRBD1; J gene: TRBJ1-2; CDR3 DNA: TGTGCCAGCAGCCAAGACAGGGGGCTCTATGGCTACACCTTC; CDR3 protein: CASSQDRGLYGYTF
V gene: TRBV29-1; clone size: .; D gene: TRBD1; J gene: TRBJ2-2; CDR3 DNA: TGCAGCGTTGAAGAACCGGACAGGGGCACCGGGGAGCTGTTTTTT; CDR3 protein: CSVEEPDRGTGELFF
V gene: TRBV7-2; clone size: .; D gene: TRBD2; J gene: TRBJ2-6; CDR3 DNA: TGTGCCAGCAGCTTGACTAGCGGGGGCGCTGGGGCCAACGTCCTGACTTTC; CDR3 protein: CASSLTSGGAGANVLTF
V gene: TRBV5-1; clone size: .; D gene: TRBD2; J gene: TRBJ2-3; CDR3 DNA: TGCGCCAGCAGCTTGGCAACTAGCGGGTACCGACGCACAGATACGCAGTATTTT; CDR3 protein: CASSLATSGYRRTDTQYF
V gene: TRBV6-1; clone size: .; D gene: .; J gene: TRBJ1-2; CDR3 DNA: TGTGCCAGCAGTGAATACAGGGATGGCTACACCTTC; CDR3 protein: CASSEYRDGYTF
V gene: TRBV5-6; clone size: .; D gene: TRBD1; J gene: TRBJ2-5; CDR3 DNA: TGTGCCAGCAGCTTGGGACAGGGAGCCTACCAAGAGACCCAGTACTTC; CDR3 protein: CASSLGQGAYQETQYF
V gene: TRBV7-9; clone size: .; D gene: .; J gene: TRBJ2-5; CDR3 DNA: TGTGCCAGCAGCTTTACGGTCCCGGGCGGAGAGACCCAGTACTTC; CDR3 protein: CASSFTVPGGETQYF
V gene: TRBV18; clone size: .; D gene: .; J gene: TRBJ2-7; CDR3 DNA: TGTGCCAGCTCACCCTCATTAGGGTGGGAGCAGTACTTC; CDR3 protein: CASSPSLGWEQYF
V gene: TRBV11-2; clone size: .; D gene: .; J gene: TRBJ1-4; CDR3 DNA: TGTGCCAGCAGCTCAGCCGTCCAAGCACCTAATGAAAAACTGTTTTTT; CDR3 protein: CASSSAVQAPNEKLFF
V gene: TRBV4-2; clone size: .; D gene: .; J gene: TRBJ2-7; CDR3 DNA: TGTGCCAGCAGCCAATTCCCTCGGGGAAGCTCCTACGAGCAGTACTTC; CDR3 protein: CASSQFPRGSSYEQYF
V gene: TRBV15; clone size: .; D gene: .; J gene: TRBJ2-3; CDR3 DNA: TGTGCCACCAGCAGGAGACGGGGGAGCACAGATACGCAGTATTTT; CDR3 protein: CATSRRRGSTDTQYF
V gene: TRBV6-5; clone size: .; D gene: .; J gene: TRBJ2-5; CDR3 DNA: TGTGCCAGCAGTCCCATAGGGGCCGCACAAGAGACCCAGTACTTC; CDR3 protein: CASSPIGAAQETQYF
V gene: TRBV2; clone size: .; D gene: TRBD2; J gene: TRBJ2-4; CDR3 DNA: TGTGCCAGCAGTACTAGCGGGGGGGTTAAAAACATTCAGTACTTC; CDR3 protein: CASSTSGGVKNIQYF
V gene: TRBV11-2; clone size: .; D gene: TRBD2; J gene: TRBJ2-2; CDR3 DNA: TGTGCCAGCAGCCGGACTAGCGGGGGGCCTTTCACCGGGGAGCTGTTTTTT; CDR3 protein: CASSRTSGGPFTGELFF
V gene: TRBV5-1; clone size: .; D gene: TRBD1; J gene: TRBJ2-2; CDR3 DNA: TGCGCCAGCAGCTTTGGGGACAGGCCCAACACCGGGGAGCTGTTTTTT; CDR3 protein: CASSFGDRPNTGELFF
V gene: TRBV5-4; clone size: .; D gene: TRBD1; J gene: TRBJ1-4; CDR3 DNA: TGTGCCAGCAGCCACCGGGACAGGGGGTACGAAAAACTGTTTTTT; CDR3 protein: CASSHRDRGYEKLFF
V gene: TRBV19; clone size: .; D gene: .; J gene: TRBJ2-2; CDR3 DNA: TGTGCCAGTAGAAAACCAGAACAGGTTGTAGGAACCGGGGAGCTGTTTTTT; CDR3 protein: CASRKPEQVVGTGELFF
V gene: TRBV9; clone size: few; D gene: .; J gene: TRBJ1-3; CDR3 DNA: TGTGCCAGCAGCGTGACCTCTGGAAACACCATATATTTT; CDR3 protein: CASSVTSGNTIYF
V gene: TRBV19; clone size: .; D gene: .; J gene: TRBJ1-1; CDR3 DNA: TGTGCCAGTAGTATAGATCCCAGGGGTATAGTGAACACTGAAGCTTTCTTT; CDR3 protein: CASSIDPRGIVNTEAFF
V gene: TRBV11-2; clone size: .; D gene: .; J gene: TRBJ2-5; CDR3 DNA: TGTGCCAGCAGTCTCCACGGGGGGACATACCAAGAGACCCAGTACTTC; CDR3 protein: CASSLHGGTYQETQYF
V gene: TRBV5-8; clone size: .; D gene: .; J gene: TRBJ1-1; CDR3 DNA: TGTGCCAGCAGCTTAGAGGGGCGCCCGGTGAACACTGAAGCTTTCTTT; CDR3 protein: CASSLEGRPVNTEAFF
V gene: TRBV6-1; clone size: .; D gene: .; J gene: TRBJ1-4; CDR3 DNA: TGTGCCAGCATGAGAGTTGCAACTAATGAAAAACTGTTTTTT; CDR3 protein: CASMRVATNEKLFF
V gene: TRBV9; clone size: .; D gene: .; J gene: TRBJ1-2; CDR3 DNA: TGTGCCAGCAGCGTAGATGAGGGCGACTATGGCTACACCTTC; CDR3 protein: CASSVDEGDYGYTF
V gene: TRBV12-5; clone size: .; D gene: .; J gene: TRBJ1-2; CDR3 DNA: TGTGCTAGTGGTTTGGGGCAGGGAGCTGGCTACACCTTC; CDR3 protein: CASGLGQGAGYTF
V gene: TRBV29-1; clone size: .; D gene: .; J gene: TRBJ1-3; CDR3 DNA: TGCAGCGTCGAAGACCTGAGTGGAAACACCATATATTTT; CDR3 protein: CSVEDLSGNTIYF
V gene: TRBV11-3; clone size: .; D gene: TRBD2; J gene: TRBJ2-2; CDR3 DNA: TGTGCCAGCAGCTTAACTTCCGGACTAGCGGGGGCCGGGGAGCTGTTTTTT; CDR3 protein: CASSLTSGLAGAGELFF
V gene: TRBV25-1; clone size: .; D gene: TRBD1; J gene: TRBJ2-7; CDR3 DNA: TGTGCCAGCAGCCGACAGGGCTACGAGCAGTACTTC; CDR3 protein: CASSRQGYEQYF
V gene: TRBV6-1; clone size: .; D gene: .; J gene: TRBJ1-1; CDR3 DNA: TGTGCCAGCAGTGAAACGGGAGGACTCCCTGACACTGAAGCTTTCTTT; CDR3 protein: CASSETGGLPDTEAFF
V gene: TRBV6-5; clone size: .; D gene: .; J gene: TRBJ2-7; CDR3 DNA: TGTGCCAGCAGTACCTGGACGTCTAACCACTACGAGCAGTACTTC; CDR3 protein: CASSTWTSNHYEQYF
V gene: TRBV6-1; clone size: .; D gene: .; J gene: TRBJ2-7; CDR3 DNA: TGTGCCAGCAGTATGGACAGCCCCTACGAGCAGTACTTC; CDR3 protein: CASSMDSPYEQYF
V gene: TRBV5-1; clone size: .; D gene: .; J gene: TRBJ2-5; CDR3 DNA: TGCGCCAGCAGTGTAGGGGGGGAGACCCAGTACTTC; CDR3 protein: CASSVGGETQYF
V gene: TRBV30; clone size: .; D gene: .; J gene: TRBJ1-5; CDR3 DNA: TGTGCCTGGAGCGGAGAGATAGTCGCTCAGCCCCAGCATTTT; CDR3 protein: CAWSGEIVAQPQHF
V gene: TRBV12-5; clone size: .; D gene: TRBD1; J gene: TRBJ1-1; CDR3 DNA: TGTGCTAGTGGTTTGGTAACAGATCCGGTGGGACAGGGGAACACTGAAGCTTTCTTT; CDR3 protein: CASGLVTDPVGQGNTEAFF
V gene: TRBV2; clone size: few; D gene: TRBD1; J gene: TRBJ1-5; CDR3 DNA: TGTGCCAGCAAGGGAGGGGGCCATAGCAATCAGCCCCAGCATTTT; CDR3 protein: CASKGGGHSNQPQHF
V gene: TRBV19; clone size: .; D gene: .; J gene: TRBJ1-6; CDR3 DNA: TGTGCCAGTACCCCTCCGGGCGGGGCGGGTTCACCCCTCCACTTT; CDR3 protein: CASTPPGGAGSPLHF
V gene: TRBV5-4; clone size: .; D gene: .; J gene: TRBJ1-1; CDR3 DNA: TGTGCCAGCAGCTCAATGACAGGGAACACTGAAGCTTTCTTT; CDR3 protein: CASSSMTGNTEAFF
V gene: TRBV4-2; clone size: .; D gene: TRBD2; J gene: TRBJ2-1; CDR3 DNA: TGTGCCAGCAGCCAAGTTAAAGCGGGGGGGTACAATGAGCAGTTCTTC; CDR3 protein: CASSQVKAGGYNEQFF
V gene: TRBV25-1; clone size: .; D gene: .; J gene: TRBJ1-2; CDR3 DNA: TGTGCCAGCACAGGGAACAACTATGGCTACACCTTC; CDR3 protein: CASTGNNYGYTF
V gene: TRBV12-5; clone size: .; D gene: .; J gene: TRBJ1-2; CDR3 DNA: TGTGCTAGTGGTGGGGGAAACAGGAGCTATGGCTACACCTTC; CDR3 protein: CASGGGNRSYGYTF
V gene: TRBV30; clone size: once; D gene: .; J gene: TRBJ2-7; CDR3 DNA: TGTGCCTGGAGTGGGGGGACCTACGAGCAGTACTTC; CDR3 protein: CAWSGGTYEQYF
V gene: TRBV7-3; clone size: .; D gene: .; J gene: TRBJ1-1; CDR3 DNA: TGTGCCAGCACCTGGTCTCGGTTGGGAGGGTTCACTGAAGCTTTCTTT; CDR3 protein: CASTWSRLGGFTEAFF
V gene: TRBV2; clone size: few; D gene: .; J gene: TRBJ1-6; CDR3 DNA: TGTGCCACCAAGATGGACAGCTATAATTCACCCCTCCACTTT; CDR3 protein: CATKMDSYNSPLHF
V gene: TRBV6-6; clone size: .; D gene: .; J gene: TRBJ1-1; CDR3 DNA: TGTGCCAGCACCCCGTACGGGGGCGAGACTGAAGCTTTCTTT; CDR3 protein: CASTPYGGETEAFF
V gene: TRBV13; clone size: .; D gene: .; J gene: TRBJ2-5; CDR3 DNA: TGTGCCAGCAGCCTAACAGGGTTAGGAGAGACCCAGTACTTC; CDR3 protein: CASSLTGLGETQYF
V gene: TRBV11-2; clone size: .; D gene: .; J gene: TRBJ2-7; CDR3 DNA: TGTGCCAGCAGCTTAGGGGCTCCCGGGGTCTACGAGCAGTACTTC; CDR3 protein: CASSLGAPGVYEQYF
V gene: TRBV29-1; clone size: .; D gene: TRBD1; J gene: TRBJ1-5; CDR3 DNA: TGCAGCGTAAGCCGGGACAGAAATCAGCCCCAGCATTTT; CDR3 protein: CSVSRDRNQPQHF
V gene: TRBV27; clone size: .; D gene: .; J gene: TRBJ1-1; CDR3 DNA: TGTGCCAGCAGCTGGGGCAAGAACACTGAAGCTTTCTTT; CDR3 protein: CASSWGKNTEAFF
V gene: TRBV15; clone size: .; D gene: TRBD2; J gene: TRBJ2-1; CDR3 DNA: TGTGCCACCAGCAGAGATCTAGCGGGGGGCCTTGAGCAGTTCTTC; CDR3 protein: CATSRDLAGGLEQFF
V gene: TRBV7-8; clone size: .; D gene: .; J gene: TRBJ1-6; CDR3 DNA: TGTGCCAGCAGCTTCACTACCGGGGCAAGCAACTATAATTCACCCCTCCACTTT; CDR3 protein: CASSFTTGASNYNSPLHF